This T cell receptor beta chain was captured by sequencing in a study of blood T cells in healthy people across ages. The germline CDR1 and CDR2 sequences are SGHTA and FQGNSA. The CDR3 has 17 amino acids. For the second PCR, which ran for roughly 6 to 12 cycles, a sample-barcoded 5' primer and a J-beta primer mix were used. TCRdb fed the 5' RACE reads into MiXCR, producing one record per CDR3 protein. Among under 1,100,000 distinct CDR3 sequences listed, roughly 24% were seen once. The sample also formed part of further work on T cells of mothers and their children.

The specimen was blood. This receptor was identified in a girl aged 2 to 10 in good health. V usage is TRBV7-2 and J usage is TRBJ2-5, with 7 bases fitting TRBD2. The DNA end lines up better with TRBJ2-7; the J call may be wrong. DNA for the CDR3: TGTGCCAGCAGCCCCCACCCCCAAGCGGGGATCACCTACGAGCAGTACTTC. Translated: CASSPHPQAGITYEQYF.